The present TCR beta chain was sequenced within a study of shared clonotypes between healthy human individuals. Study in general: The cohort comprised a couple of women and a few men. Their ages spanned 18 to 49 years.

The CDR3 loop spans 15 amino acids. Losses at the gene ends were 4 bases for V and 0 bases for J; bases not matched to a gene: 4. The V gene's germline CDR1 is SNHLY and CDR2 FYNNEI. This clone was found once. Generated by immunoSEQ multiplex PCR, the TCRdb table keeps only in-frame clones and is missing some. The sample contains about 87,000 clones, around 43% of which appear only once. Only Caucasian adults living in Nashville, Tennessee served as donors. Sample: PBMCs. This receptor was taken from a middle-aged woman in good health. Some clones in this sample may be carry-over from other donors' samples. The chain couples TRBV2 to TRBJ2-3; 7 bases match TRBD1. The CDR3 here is CASSVRDSSTDTQYF. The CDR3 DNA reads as TGTGCCAGCAGTGTAAGGGACAGTAGCACAGATACGCAGTATTTT.